The clone carrying this T cell receptor beta chain was counted only a few times. The antigen is unknown. V dropped 5 bases and J dropped 5; count of bases not matched to a gene: 10. CDR3 length: 16 amino acids. CDR1 is SGHVS, CDR2 FNYEAQ, per germline. Cells stained for CD3, CD4, CD8, CD45RA, CD27 and viability were sorted into four CD45RA/CD27 subsets. Two oligonucleotides, mixed equimolar, formed the beta constant-region primer covering TRBC1 and TRBC2. Ligated cDNA was amplified by four rounds of PCR with nested alpha and beta constant-region primers and SP2. The cDNA 3' end received a ligated single-stranded oligonucleotide carrying the SP2 primer and a 12-nucleotide UMI. TCRdb re-called the UMI-ligation and nested PCR reads with MiXCR, one entry per CDR3 protein. The table records 90,000 to 120,000 distinct CDR3 sequences, 14% of them present only once. These data belong to a study of naive and memory T cell subsets.

Findings and limits, study-wide: TCR counts from RNA may reflect activation-linked expression changes. A few larger clonotypes appeared in naive repertoires, especially CD8, possibly memory cells re-expressing CD45RA.

This chain links TRBV7-6 with TRBJ2-1, with TRBD2 matching 9 bases. Specimen: naive CD8+ T cells from blood. This TCR was sampled from a human donor in good health. The CDR3 sequence: CASSQAREGPHNEQFF. CDR3 in DNA: TGTGCCAGCAGCCAGGCGCGGGAGGGTCCCCACAATGAGCAGTTCTTC.